A selection of T cell receptor beta chains follows, all from one sample in a study of technical replicates of blood from a few donors. Libraries were prepared by immunoSEQ multiplex PCR; TCRdb keeps only in-frame clonotypes and omits some of them. The sample contains approximately 100,000 clones, 96% of which appear only once. Material: T cells isolated from PBMCs. Source of these receptors: a human donor in good health. CDR3s include the opening cysteine and the closing phenylalanine or tryptophan.

v_call,cdr3_aa
TRBV6-5,CASKTGAGNTIYF
TRBV4-2,CASSQFLGGLQEETQYF
TRBV2,CASSPTSGAYNEQFF
TRBV11-2,CASSLARTSIETQYF
TRBV19,CASTPTDRGLPFYF
TRBV28,CASNPGQRTSYEQYF
TRBV7-9,CASSLLREWANTGELFF
TRBV5-4,CASSLDSQLSSGNTIYF
TRBV15,CATSLPGQARSGNTIYF
TRBV19,CASSIGSAGDYGYTF
TRBV27,CASSPWTLTQETQYF
TRBV2,CASRGRGWLMNTEAFF
TRBV28,CASSLGGRSYEQYF
TRBV29-1,CSAIPNRKQGLYEQYF
TRBV5-1,CASSLARQETQYF
TRBV7-8,CASRDWSSYNEQFF
TRBV20-1,CSARGETQYF
TRBV5-6,CASSLEGLARKQFF
TRBV28,CASSWGSASGYNEQFF
TRBV14,CASRATGESTGELFF
TRBV6-1,CASSAYIGREAFF
TRBV4-1,CASSQSYRASGANVLTF
TRBV5-1,CASDGVSGSQETQYF
TRBV28,CASSSEDSDDPTEAFF
TRBV4-1,CASSQDSGTSGPGTQYF
TRBV5-1,CASSWAGDQPQHF
TRBV28,CASSFAPQDNEQYF
TRBV6-1,CASILEGNQPQHF
TRBV15,CATSNSNQPQHF
TRBV5-1,CASSLGASVLADTQYF
TRBV6-5,CASSYRQGNYGYTF
TRBV28,CASSFPKTGGFTGELFF
TRBV7-3,CASSLNRVDEQFF